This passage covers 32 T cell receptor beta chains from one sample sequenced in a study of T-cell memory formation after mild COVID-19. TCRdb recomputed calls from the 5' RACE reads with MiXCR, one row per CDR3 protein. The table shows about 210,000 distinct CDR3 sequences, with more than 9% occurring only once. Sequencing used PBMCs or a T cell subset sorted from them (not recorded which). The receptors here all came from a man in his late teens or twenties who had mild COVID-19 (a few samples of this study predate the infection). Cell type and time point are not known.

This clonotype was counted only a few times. The DNA for the CDR3 is TGTGCCAGCCTCCGGGGGGCGCGCACAGATACGCAGTATTTT. It is translated as CASLRGARTDTQYF. The chain employs TRBV6-2 or TRBV6-3 and TRBJ2-3; a possible D gene is TRBD2 (7 bases). V lost 8 bases to trimming and J lost 1 base, with 13 bases between them. The CDR3 has 14 residues. Germline CDR1 reads MNHEY; CDR2 reads SVGEGT.

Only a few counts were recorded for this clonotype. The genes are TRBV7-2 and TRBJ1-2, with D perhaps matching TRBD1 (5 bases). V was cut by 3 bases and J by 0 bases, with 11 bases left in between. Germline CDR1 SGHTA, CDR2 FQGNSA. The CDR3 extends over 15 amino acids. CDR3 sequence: CASSFTRDPNYGYTF. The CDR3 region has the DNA TGTGCCAGCAGCTTCACGAGGGACCCTAACTATGGCTACACCTTC.

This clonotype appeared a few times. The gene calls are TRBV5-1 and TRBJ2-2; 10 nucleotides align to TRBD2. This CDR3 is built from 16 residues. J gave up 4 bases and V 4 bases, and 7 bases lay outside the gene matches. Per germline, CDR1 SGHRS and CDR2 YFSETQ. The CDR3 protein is CASSASGGALTGELFF. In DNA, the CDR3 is TGCGCCAGCAGCGCCAGCGGGGGGGCCCTCACCGGGGAGCTGTTTTTT.

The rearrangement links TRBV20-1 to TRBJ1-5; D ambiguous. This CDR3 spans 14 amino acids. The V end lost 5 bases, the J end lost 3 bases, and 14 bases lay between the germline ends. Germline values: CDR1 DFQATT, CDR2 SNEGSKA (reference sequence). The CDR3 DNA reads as TGCAGTGCTGCGTCCCGGGTTTCCAATCAGCCCCAGCATTTT. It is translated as CSAASRVSNQPQHF.

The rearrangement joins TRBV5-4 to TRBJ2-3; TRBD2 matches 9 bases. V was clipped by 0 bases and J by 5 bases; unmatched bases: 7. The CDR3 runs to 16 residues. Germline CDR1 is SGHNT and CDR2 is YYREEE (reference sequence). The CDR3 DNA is TGTGCCAGCAGCTTGGGGGCGGGAGCGGGAGGAGATACGCAGTATTTT. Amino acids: CASSLGAGAGGDTQYF.

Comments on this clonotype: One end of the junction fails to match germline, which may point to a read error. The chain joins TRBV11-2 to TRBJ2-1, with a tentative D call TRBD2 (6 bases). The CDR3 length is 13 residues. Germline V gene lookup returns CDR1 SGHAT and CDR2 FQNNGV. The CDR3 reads CASSFRGLAFSVF. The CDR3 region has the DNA TGTGCCAGCAGCTTCCGGGGACTCGCCTTCTCGGTCTTC.

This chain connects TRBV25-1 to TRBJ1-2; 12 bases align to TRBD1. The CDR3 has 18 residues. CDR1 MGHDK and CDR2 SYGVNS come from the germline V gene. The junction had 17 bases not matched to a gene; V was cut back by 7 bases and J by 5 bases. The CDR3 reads CASTPTRGQGASGYGYTF. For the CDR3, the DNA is TGTGCCAGCACCCCGACGAGGGGACAGGGGGCCTCCGGGTATGGCTACACCTTC.

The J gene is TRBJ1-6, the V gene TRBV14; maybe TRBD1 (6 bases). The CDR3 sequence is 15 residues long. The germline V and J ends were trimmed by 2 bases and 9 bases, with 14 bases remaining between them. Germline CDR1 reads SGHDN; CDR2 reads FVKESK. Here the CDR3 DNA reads TGTGCCAGCAGCCAAAGCCCGGGGGCGGGTTCACCCCTCCACTTT. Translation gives CASSQSPGAGSPLHF.

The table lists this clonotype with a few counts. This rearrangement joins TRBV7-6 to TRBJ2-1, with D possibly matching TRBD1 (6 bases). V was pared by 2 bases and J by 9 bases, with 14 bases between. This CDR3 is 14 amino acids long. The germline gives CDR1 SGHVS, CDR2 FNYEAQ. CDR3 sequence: CASSLSQGFTEQFF. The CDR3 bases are TGTGCCAGCAGCTTATCTCAGGGGTTCACTGAGCAGTTCTTC.

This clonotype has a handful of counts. DNA for the CDR3: TGTGCCATCAGGGGGGAGAAGAACACTGAAGCTTTCTTT. Translated: CAIRGEKNTEAFF. The genes are TRBV10-3 and TRBJ1-1, with D perhaps matching TRBD1 (5 bases). This CDR3 is built from 13 residues. Between the trimmed V and J ends, which lost 6 bases and 1 base, there was a span of 9 bases. CDR1 and CDR2 (germline): ENHRY, SYGVKD.

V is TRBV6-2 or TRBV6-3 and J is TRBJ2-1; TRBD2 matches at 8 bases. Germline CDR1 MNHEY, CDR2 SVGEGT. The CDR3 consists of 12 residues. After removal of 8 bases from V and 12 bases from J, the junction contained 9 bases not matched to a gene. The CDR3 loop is CASGSPGGSQFF. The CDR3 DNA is TGTGCCAGCGGCAGTCCGGGGGGGTCGCAGTTCTTC.

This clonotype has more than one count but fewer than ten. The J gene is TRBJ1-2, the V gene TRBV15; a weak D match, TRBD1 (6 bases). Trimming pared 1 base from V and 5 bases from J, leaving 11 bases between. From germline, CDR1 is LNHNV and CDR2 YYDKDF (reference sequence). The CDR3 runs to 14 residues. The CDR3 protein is CATSRVGRGYGYTF. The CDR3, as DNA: TGTGCCACCAGCAGAGTGGGCAGGGGATATGGCTACACCTTC.

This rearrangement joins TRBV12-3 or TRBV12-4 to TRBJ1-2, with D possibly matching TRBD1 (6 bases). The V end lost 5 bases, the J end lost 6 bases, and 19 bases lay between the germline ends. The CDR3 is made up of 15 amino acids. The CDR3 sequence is CASSAQQGIGHGYTF. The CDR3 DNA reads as TGTGCCAGCAGTGCACAACAGGGCATTGGGCATGGCTACACCTTC.

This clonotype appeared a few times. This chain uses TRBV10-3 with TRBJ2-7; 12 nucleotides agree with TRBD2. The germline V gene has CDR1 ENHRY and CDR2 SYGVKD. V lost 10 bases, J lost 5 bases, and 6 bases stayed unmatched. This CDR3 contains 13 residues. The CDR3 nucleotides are TGTGCCACCCAGACTAGCGGGGGAAACGAGCAGTACTTC. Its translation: CATQTSGGNEQYF.

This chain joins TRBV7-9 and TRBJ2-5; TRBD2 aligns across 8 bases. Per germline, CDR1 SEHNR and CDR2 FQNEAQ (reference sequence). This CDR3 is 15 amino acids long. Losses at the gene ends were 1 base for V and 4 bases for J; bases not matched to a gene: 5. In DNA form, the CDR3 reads TGTGCCAGCAGCTTAGTCTTAGCGGGGAGAGAGACCCAGTACTTC. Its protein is CASSLVLAGRETQYF.

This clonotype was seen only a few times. The CDR3, as DNA: TGTGCCAGCAGCCCTCAACAGGGCGGCAATCAGCCCCAGCATTTT. Encoded protein: CASSPQQGGNQPQHF. J is TRBJ1-5 and V is TRBV7-9, with D tentatively TRBD1 (6 bases). The CDR3 runs 15 residues. The V end was cut by 5 bases, the J end by 2 bases, with 13 bases between. Per the germline V gene, CDR1 is SEHNR and CDR2 is FQNEAQ (reference sequence). Based on the CDR3 plus reference TRBV7-9 and TRBJ1-5, the full variable domain is DTGVSQNPRHKITKRGQNVTFRCDPISEHNRLYWYRQTLGQGPEFLTYFQNEAQLEKSRLLSDRFSAERPKGSFSTLEIQRTEQGDSAMYLCASSPQQGGNQPQHFGDGTRLSIL.

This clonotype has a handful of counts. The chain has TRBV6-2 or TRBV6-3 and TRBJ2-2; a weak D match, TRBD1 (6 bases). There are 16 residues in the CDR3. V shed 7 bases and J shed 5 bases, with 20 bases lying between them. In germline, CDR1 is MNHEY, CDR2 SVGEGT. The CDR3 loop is CASTKGGHMRTGELFF. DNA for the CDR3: TGTGCCAGCACCAAAGGGGGACACATGAGGACCGGGGAGCTGTTTTTT.

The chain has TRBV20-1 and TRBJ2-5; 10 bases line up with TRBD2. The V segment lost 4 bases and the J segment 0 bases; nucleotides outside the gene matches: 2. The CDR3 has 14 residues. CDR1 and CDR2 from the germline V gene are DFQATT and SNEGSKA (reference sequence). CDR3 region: CSAKTSGYQETQYF. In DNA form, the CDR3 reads TGCAGTGCTAAGACTAGCGGGTACCAAGAGACCCAGTACTTC.

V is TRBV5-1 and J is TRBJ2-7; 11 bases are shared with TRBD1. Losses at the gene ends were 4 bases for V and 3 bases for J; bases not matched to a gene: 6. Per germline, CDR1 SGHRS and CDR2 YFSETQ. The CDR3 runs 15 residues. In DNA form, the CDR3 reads TGCGCCAGCAGCCGGACAGGGGGCGATATCTACGAGCAGTACTTC. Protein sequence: CASSRTGGDIYEQYF.

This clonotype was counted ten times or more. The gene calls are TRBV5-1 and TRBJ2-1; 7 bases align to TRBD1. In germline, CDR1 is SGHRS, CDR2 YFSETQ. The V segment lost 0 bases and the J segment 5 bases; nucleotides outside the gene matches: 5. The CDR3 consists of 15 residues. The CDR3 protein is CASSLATGADNEQFF. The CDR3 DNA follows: TGCGCCAGCAGCTTGGCCACAGGGGCCGACAATGAGCAGTTCTTC.

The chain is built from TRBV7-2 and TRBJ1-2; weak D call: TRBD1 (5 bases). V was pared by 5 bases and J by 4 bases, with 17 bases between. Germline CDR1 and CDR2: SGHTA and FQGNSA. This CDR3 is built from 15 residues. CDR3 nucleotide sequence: TGTGCCAGCAGCCCCCGGGGGGGGACGATCTATGGCTACACCTTC. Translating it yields CASSPRGGTIYGYTF.

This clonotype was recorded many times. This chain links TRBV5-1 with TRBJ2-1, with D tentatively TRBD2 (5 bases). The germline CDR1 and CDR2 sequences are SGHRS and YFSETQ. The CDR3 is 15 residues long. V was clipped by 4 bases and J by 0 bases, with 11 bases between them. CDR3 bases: TGCGCCAGCAGCGCGGGCGCTAGCTCCTACAATGAGCAGTTCTTC. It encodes CASSAGASSYNEQFF.

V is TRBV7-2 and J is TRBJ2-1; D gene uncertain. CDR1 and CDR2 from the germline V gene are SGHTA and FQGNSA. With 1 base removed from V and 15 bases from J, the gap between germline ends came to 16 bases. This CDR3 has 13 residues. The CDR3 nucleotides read TGTGCCAGCAGCTTAGATCCGGCCACCGGGTGGTTCTTC. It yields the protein CASSLDPATGWFF. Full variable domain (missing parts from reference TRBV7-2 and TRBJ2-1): GAGVSQSPSNKVTEKGKDVELRCDPISGHTALYWYRQSLGQGLEFLIYFQGNSAPDKSGLPSDRFSAERTGGSVSTLTIQRTQQEDSAVYLCASSLDPATGWFFGPGTRLTVL.

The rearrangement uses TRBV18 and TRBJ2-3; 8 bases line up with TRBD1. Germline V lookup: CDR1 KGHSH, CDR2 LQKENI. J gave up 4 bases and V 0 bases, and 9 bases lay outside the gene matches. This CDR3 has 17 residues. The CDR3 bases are TGTGCCAGCTCACCACCGAGAGACAGGGGAATCCCAGATACGCAGTATTTT. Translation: CASSPPRDRGIPDTQYF.

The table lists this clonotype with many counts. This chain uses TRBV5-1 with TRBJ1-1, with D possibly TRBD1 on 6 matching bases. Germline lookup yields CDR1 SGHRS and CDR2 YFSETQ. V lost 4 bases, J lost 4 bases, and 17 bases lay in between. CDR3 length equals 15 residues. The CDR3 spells CASSRDGGLSTEAFF. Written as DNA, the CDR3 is TGCGCCAGCAGCCGAGACGGGGGGCTGAGCACTGAAGCTTTCTTT.

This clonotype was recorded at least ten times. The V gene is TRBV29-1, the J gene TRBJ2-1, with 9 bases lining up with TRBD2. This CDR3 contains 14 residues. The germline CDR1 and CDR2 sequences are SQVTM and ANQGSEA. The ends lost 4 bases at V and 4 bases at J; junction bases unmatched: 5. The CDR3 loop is CSVAKRGVYNEQFF. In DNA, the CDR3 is TGCAGCGTTGCGAAGCGGGGGGTATACAATGAGCAGTTCTTC.

The CDR3 here is CASSPNRGRDVNEQYF. The CDR3 DNA reads TGTGCCAGCAGCCCGAACCGGGGCAGGGATGTGAACGAGCAGTACTTC. V gene TRBV11-1 combines with J gene TRBJ2-7, with D perhaps matching TRBD1 or TRBD2 (5 bases each). From germline, CDR1 is SGHAT and CDR2 FQDESV (reference sequence). V was trimmed by 5 bases and J by 5 bases, leaving 22 bases between them. This CDR3 is 16 amino acids long.

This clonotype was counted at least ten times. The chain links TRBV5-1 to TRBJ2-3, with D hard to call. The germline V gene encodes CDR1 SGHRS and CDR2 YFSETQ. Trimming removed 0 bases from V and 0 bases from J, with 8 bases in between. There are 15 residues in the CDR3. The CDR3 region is CASSLVQTSTDTQYF. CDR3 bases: TGCGCCAGCAGCTTGGTGCAGACTAGCACAGATACGCAGTATTTT.

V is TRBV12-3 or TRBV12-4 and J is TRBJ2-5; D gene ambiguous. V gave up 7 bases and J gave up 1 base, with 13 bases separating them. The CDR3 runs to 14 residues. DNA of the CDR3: TGTGCCAGCAAGAAGGTTGGGGTCCAAGAGACCCAGTACTTC. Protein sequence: CASKKVGVQETQYF.

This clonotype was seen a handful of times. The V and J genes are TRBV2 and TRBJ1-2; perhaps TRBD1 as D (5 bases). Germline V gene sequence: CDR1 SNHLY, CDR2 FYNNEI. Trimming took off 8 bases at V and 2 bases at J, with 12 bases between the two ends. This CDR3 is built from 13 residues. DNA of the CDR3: TGTGCCAGCGGATACAGACAGAACTATGGCTACACCTTC. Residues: CASGYRQNYGYTF.

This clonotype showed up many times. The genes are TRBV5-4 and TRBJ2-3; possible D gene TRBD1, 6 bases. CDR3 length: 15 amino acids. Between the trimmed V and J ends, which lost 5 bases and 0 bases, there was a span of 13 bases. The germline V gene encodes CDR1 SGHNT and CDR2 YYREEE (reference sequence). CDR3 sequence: CASRSGTTSTDTQYF. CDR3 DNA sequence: TGTGCCAGCAGATCCGGGACAACCAGCACAGATACGCAGTATTTT.

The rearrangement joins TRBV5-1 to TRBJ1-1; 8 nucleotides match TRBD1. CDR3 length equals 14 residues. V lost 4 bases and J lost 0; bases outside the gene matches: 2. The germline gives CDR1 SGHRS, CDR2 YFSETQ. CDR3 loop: CASSLGQVNTEAFF. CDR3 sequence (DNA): TGCGCCAGCAGCCTGGGACAGGTGAACACTGAAGCTTTCTTT.